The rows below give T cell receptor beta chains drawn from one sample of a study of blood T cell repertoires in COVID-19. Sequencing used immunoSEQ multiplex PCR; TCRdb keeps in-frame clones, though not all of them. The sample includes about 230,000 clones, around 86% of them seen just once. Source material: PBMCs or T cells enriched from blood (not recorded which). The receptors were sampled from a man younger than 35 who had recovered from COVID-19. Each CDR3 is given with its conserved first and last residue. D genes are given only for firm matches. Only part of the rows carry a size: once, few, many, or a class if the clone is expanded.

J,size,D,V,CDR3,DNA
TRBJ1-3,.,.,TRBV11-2,CASDTARFPGNTIYF,TGTGCCAGCGATACAGCTCGGTTCCCTGGAAACACCATATATTTT
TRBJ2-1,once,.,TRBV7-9,CASSYTRESEQFF,TGTGCCAGCAGCTACACCCGGGAGTCGGAGCAGTTCTTC
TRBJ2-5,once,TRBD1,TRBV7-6,CASSPWTGRTETQYF,TGTGCCAGCAGCCCCTGGACAGGGCGGACAGAGACCCAGTACTTC
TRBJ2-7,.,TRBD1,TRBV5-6,CASSTWTGDEQYF,TGTGCCAGCAGCACCTGGACAGGGGATGAGCAGTACTTC
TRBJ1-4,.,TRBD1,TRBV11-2,CASSLRQGWREKLFF,TGTGCCAGCAGCCTCCGACAGGGGTGGCGTGAAAAACTGTTTTTT
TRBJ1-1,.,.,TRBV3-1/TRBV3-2,CASSQAEGTTEAFF,TGTGCCAGCAGCCAAGCCGAGGGTACCACTGAAGCTTTCTTT
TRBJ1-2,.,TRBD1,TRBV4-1,CASSQTGTGFYGYTF,TGCGCCAGCAGCCAAACCGGGACAGGGTTTTATGGCTACACCTTC
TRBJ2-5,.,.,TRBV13,CASSLVGVQETQYF,TGTGCCAGCAGCTTAGTCGGGGTTCAAGAGACCCAATACTTC
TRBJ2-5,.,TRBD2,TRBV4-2,CASSQAGTSGSLKTQYF,TGTGCCAGCAGCCAAGCCGGGACTAGCGGGAGTTTGAAGACCCAGTACTTC
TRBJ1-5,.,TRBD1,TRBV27,CASSRGQGWDQPQHF,TGTGCCAGCAGTAGAGGACAGGGCTGGGATCAGCCCCAGCATTTT
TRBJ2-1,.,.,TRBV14,CASSQASWYNEQFF,TGTGCCAGCAGCCAAGCTAGTTGGTACAATGAGCAGTTCTTC
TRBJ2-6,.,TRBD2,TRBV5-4,CASSRGGIEANVLTF,TGTGCCAGCAGCCGCGGGGGAATTGAGGCCAACGTCCTGACTTTC
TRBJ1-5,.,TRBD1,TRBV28,CASSGQGRQPQHF,TGTGCCAGCAGCGGACAGGGGCGTCAGCCCCAGCATTTT
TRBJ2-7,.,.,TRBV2,CASRGLDYEQYF,TGTGCCAGCAGGGGACTGGACTACGAGCAGTACTTC
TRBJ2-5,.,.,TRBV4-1,CASSQWRRETQYF,TGCGCCAGCAGCCAATGGAGAAGGGAGACCCAGTACTTC
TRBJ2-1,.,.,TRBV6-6,CASSGGRAYSNEQFF,TGTGCCAGCAGTGGTGGCAGGGCCTATTCCAATGAGCAGTTCTTC
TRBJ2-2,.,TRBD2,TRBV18,CASSPITSDRELFF,TGTGCCAGCTCACCTATTACTAGCGATCGGGAGCTGTTTTTT
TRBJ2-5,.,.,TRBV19,CASTSLPETQYF,TGTGCCAGTACCTCCCTCCCCGAGACCCAGTACTTC
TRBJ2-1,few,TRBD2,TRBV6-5,CASGTSGINNEQFF,TGTGCCAGTGGGACTAGCGGGATAAACAATGAGCAGTTCTTC
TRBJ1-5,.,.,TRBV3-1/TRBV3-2,CASSRQFSNQPQHF,TGTGCCAGCAGTCGACAGTTTAGCAATCAGCCCCAGCATTTT
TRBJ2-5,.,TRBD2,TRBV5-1,CASRPGSGGGETQYF,TGCGCCAGCCGCCCGGGGAGCGGGGGTGGGGAGACCCAGTACTTC
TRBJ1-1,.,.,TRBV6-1,CASHPTRDEAFF,TGTGCCTCCCACCCCACGAGGGATGAAGCTTTCTTT
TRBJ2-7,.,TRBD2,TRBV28,CASGSGGIHEQYF,TGTGCCAGCGGGAGCGGGGGCATCCACGAGCAGTACTTC
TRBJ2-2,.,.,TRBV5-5,CASSSDSNLGELFF,TGTGCCAGCAGCTCAGACAGCAATCTCGGGGAGCTGTTTTTT
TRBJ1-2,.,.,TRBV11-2,CASSLVTGYYGYTF,TGTGCCAGCAGCTTAGTAACGGGTTACTATGGCTACACCTTC
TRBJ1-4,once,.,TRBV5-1,CASSFAGVTNEKLFF,TGCGCCAGCAGCTTCGCAGGGGTAACTAATGAAAAACTGTTTTTT
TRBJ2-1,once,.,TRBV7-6,CASSLAEAGFYNEQFF,TGTGCCAGCAGCTTAGCGGAGGCCGGCTTCTACAATGAGCAGTTCTTC
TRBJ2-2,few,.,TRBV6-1,CASSERGDTGELFF,TGTGCCAGCAGTGAAAGGGGCGACACCGGGGAGCTGTTTTTT
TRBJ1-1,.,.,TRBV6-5,CASTSALGLNTEAFF,TGTGCCAGCACTTCCGCCCTGGGCCTGAACACTGAAGCTTTCTTT
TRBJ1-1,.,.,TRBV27,CASSFTGTEAFF,TGTGCCAGCAGTTTTACTGGCACTGAAGCTTTCTTT
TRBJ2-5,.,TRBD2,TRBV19,CASSIVGRGGPQETQYF,TGTGCCAGTAGTATAGTCGGGCGGGGGGGCCCCCAAGAGACCCAGTACTTC
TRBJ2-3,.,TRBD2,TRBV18,CASSPGLAATHTQYF,TGTGCCAGCTCACCGGGACTAGCGGCCACCCATACGCAGTATTTT
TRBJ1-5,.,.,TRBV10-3,CAISERESNQPQHF,TGTGCCATCAGTGAGCGTGAGAGCAATCAGCCCCAGCATTTT
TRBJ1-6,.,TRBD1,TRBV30,CAWSNIGQGTWSYNSPLHF,TGTGCCTGGAGTAACATCGGACAGGGGACTTGGTCCTATAATTCACCCCTCCACTTT
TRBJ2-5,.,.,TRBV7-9,CASSLEFGVAETQYF,TGTGCCAGCAGCTTAGAGTTCGGGGTGGCAGAGACCCAGTACTTC
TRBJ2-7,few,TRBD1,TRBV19,CASTPGGLSYEQYF,TGTGCCAGTACACCAGGGGGCCTTTCCTACGAGCAGTACTTC
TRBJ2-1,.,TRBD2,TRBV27,CASSLRLAGGNEQFF,TGTGCCAGCAGTTTACGACTAGCGGGGGGCAATGAGCAGTTCTTC
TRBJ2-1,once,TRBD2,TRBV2,CATAPRGVDEQFF,TGTGCGACAGCACCGCGGGGGGTTGATGAGCAGTTCTTC
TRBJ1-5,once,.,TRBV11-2,CASSLSTGSNQPQHF,TGTGCCAGCAGCTTATCAACAGGGAGCAATCAGCCCCAGCATTTT
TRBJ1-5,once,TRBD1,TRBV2,CASGRQGTNQPQHF,TGTGCCAGCGGTAGACAGGGGACCAATCAGCCCCAGCATTTT
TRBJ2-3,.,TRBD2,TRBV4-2,CASSQGTSGRADTQYF,TGTGCCAGCAGCCAGGGGACTAGCGGGAGAGCAGATACGCAGTATTTT
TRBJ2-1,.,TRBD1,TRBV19,CASSIGGTGAVNEQFF,TGTGCCAGTAGTATTGGGGGGACAGGGGCGGTCAATGAGCAGTTCTTC
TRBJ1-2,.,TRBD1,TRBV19,CASSIDLHAGGFGYTF,TGTGCCAGTAGTATAGATCTTCATGCAGGGGGCTTTGGCTACACCTTC
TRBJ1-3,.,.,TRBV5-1,CASSFIWGPNSGNTIYF,TGCGCCAGCAGCTTCATCTGGGGGCCAAACTCTGGAAACACCATATATTTT
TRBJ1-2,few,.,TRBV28,CASSFKGASYTF,TGTGCCAGCAGTTTCAAGGGAGCGAGCTACACCTTC
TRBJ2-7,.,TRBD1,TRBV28,CASSRQGEPITEQYF,TGTGCCAGCAGCCGACAGGGCGAGCCGATTACCGAGCAGTACTTC
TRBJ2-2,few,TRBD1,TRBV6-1,CASSETGGTGELFF,TGTGCCAGCAGTGAAACAGGGGGGACCGGGGAGCTGTTTTTT
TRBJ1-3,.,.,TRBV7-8,CASSLAPGLTIYF,TGTGCCAGCAGCTTAGCCCCAGGCCTGACCATATATTTT
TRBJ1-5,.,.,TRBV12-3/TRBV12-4,CASSLARDQPQHF,TGTGCCAGCAGTTTAGCGAGGGATCAGCCCCAGCATTTT
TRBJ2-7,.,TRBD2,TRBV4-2,CASSRGLAGKDGHEQYF,TGTGCCAGCAGCCGGGGACTAGCGGGGAAGGACGGCCACGAGCAGTACTTC
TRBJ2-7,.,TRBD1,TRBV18,CASSPPADRSEQYF,TGTGCCAGCTCACCACCGGCGGACAGGTCCGAGCAGTACTTC
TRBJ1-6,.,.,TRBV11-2,CASSPGLRVEGSPLHF,TGTGCCAGCAGCCCCGGACTCAGGGTGGAGGGTTCACCCCTCCACTTT
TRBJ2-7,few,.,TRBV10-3,CAISDSRTVAYEQYF,TGTGCCATCAGTGACTCAAGGACAGTCGCCTACGAGCAGTACTTC
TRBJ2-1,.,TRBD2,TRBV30,CAWSYSTSGRRFF,TGTGCCTGGAGTTACTCGACTAGCGGGAGAAGGTTCTTC
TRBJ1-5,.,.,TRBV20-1,CSASVAGDQPQHF,TGCAGTGCTAGTGTGGCGGGAGATCAGCCCCAGCATTTT